This T cell receptor beta chain was captured by sequencing in a study of T and B cells in COVID-19 patients. Regarding the study as a whole: Of 2,000 to 2,500 TCR clusters found only in the recovered cohort, 31 had low generation probability. No sequencing was yet done of CD4+, regulatory or CD8+ subsets, or of SARS-CoV-2-responsive or tetramer+ sorted cells.

This clonotype has a single count. Antigen unknown. BIOMED2 TRB-A/B primer pools were used in multiplex TRB PCR. MiXCR, run by TCRdb on the multiplex PCR reads, gives a single entry per CDR3 protein. The top ten clones hold under 2% of a sample with approximately 26,000 distinct CDR3 sequences, approximately 32% of them seen once. From blood, roughly 240-550 ng of genomic DNA served as TRB template. Per germline, CDR1 DFQATT and CDR2 SNEGSKA (reference sequence). This CDR3 region has 15 residues. V lost 3 bases and J lost 2; bases outside the gene matches: 6. The sequence was obtained from a human donor who had recovered from COVID-19. V gene TRBV20-1 combines with J gene TRBJ2-2, with 7 bases matching TRBD2. The specimen sequenced was blood. The CDR3 nucleotides are TGCAGTGCTAGTGGGGCTAGCGGTAACACCGGGGAGCTGTTTTTT. Translation gives CSASGASGNTGELFF.